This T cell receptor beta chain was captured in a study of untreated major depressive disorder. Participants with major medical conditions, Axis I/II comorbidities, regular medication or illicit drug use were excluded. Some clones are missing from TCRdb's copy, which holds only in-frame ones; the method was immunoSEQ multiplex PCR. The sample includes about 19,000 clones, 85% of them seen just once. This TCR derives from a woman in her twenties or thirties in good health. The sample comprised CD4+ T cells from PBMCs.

CDR3 sequence: CASSYAWRGQGYTF. The CDR3 DNA sequence: TGTGCCAGCAGTTACGCTTGGAGGGGGCAGGGCTACACCTTC. The chain links TRBV6-5 to TRBJ1-2; TRBD1 aligns across 7 bases. The CDR3 runs to 14 residues. After removal of 2 bases from V and 8 bases from J, the junction contained 8 bases not matched to a gene. Germline V gene sequence: CDR1 MNHEY, CDR2 SVGAGI.